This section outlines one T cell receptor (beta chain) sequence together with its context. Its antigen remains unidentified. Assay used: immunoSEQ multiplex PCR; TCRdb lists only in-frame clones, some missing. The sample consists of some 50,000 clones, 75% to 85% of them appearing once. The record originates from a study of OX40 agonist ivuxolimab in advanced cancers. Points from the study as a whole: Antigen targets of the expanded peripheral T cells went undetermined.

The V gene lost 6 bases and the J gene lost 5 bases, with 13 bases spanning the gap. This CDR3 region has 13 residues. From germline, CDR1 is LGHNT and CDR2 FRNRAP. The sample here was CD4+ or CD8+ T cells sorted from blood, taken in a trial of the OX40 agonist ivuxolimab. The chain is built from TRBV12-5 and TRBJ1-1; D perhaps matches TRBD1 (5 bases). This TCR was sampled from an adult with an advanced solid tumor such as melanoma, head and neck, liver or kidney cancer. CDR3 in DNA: TGTGCTAGTGGGAGGGAGGGGAGGACTGAAGCTTTCTTT. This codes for CASGREGRTEAFF.